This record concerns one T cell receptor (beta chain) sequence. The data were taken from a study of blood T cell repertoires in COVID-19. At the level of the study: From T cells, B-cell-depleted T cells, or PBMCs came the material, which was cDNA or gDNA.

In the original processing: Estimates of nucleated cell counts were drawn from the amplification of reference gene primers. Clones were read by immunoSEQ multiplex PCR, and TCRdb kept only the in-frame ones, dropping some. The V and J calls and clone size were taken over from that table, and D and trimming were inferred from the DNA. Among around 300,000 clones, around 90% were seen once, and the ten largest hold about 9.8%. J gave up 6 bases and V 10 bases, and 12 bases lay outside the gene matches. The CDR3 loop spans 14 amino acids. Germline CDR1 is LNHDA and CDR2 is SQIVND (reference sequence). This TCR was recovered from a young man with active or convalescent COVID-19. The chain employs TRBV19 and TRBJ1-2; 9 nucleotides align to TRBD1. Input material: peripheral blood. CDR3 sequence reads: CATQMDRGSDGYTF. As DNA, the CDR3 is TGTGCCACCCAGATGGACAGGGGTAGTGATGGCTACACCTTC.